The 10 T cell receptor beta chains in this list originate from one sample, sequenced in a study of shared clonotypes between healthy human individuals. Only in-frame clones appear in the TCRdb table, and some are missing; sequencing was by immunoSEQ multiplex PCR. The data contain about 2.5 million clones, 85% to 95% of them singletons. The specimen sequenced was naive CD4+ T cells from PBMCs. Subset specified: CD45RA+ positively selected. These receptor sequences come from a man in his late teens or twenties in good health. Some clones in this sample may be carry-over from other donors' samples.

This chain links TRBV29-1 with TRBJ2-3; 9 bases fit TRBD2. The CDR3 sequence is 15 residues long. The V gene's germline CDR1 is SQVTM and CDR2 ANQGSEA. Trimming removed 4 bases from V and 4 bases from J; junction bases left unmatched: 9. DNA for the CDR3: TGCAGCGTTGTGGGGACTAGCAGACATCCAGATACGCAGTATTTT. This sequence encodes CSVVGTSRHPDTQYF.

The chain joins TRBV4-2 to TRBJ2-4; TRBD2 aligns across 12 bases. Germline CDR1 LGHNA, CDR2 YNFKEQ. The CDR3 has 24 amino acids. Unmatched junction bases numbered 23, after V lost 1 base and J lost 1 base. CDR3 loop: CASSQVPLAGGSIPIRRAKNIQYF. CDR3 nucleotide sequence: TGTGCCAGCAGCCAAGTCCCCCTAGCGGGAGGGTCGATCCCAATCCGTCGGGCCAAAAACATTCAGTACTTC.

CDR3 loop: CASTAGNTIYF. Written as DNA, the CDR3 is TGTGCCAGCACCGCAGGAAACACCATATATTTT. The chain uses TRBV7-9 and TRBJ1-3; D unclear. The length of the CDR3 is 11 residues. Germline lookup yields CDR1 SEHNR and CDR2 FQNEAQ (reference sequence). The V and J ends lost 7 bases and 4 bases respectively, with 5 bases between them. The whole variable domain, remainder taken from reference TRBV7-9 and TRBJ1-3, is DTGVSQNPRHKITKRGQNVTFRCDPISEHNRLYWYRQTLGQGPEFLTYFQNEAQLEKSRLLSDRFSAERPKGSFSTLEIQRTEQGDSAMYLCASTAGNTIYFGEGSWLTVV.

The count of this clone is one. This chain joins TRBV7-2 and TRBJ2-5; D unresolved. Germline V gives CDR1 SGHTA, CDR2 FQGNSA. V was clipped by 4 bases and J by 7 bases, with 13 bases between them. The CDR3 runs 13 residues. This chain's CDR3 is CASSSYLGGTQYF. For the CDR3, the DNA is TGTGCCAGCAGCTCCTATCTCGGTGGGACCCAGTACTTC.

CDR3 in DNA: TGCGCCAGCAGCTTGGATGGGACTAGCGGGAGGACCAATGAGCAGTTCTTC. Amino acids: CASSLDGTSGRTNEQFF. The chain employs TRBV5-1 and TRBJ2-1; 15 bases agree with TRBD2. The ends lost 0 bases at V and 6 bases at J; junction bases unmatched: 4. Germline lookup yields CDR1 SGHRS and CDR2 YFSETQ. The CDR3 covers 17 residues. The entire variable domain, with the rest obtained from reference TRBV5-1 and TRBJ2-1, is as follows: KAGVTQTPRYLIKTRGQQVTLSCSPISGHRSVSWYQQTPGQGLQFLFEYFSETQRNKGNFPGRFSGRQFSNSRSEMNVSTLELGDSALYLCASSLDGTSGRTNEQFFGPGTRLTVL.

The chain carries TRBV7-9 and TRBJ1-4; D gene uncertain. Trimming stripped 3 bases from V and 4 bases from J, with 9 bases between. CDR3 length: 14 residues. CDR1 and CDR2 (germline): SEHNR, FQNEAQ (reference sequence). The CDR3 loop is CASSFPSFNEKLFF. As DNA, the CDR3 is TGTGCCAGCAGCTTTCCGTCTTTTAATGAAAAACTGTTTTTT.

The V and J genes are TRBV30 and TRBJ1-3, with 9 bases that match TRBD1. Trimming cost V 3 bases and J 0 bases; bases outside gene matches: 3. CDR1 and CDR2 (germline): GTSNPN, SVGIG (reference sequence). There are 15 residues in the CDR3. The CDR3, as DNA: TGTGCCTGGAGCCGGACAGGGGCCTCTGGAAACACCATATATTTT. Amino acid sequence: CAWSRTGASGNTIYF.

The chain employs TRBV7-9 and TRBJ2-7; D tentatively reads TRBD1 or TRBD2 (6 bases each). Germline V gives CDR1 SEHNR, CDR2 FQNEAQ (reference sequence). V was cut by 0 bases and J by 5 bases, with 20 bases left in between. This CDR3 is 17 amino acids long. DNA of the CDR3: TGTGCCAGCAGCTTAGCCCACTGGCGGGACACCTACAACGAGCAGTACTTC. This sequence encodes CASSLAHWRDTYNEQYF.

The genes are TRBV29-1 and TRBJ2-5; no definite D call. The V gene lost 1 base and the J gene lost 0 bases, with 15 bases spanning the gap. The length of the CDR3 is 16 residues. Germline V gene data show CDR1 as SQVTM and CDR2 as ANQGSEA. The CDR3 DNA is TGCAGCGTTGAAGGAGTCCCCCCCCCGTACCAAGAGACCCAGTACTTC. Protein: CSVEGVPPPYQETQYF. Supplemented by reference TRBV29-1 and TRBJ2-5, the full variable domain reads SAVISQKPSRDICQRGTSLTIQCQVDSQVTMMFWYRQQPGQSLTLIATANQGSEATYESGFVIDKFPISRPNLTFSTLTVSNMSPEDSSIYLCSVEGVPPPYQETQYFGPGTRLLVL.

The rearrangement links TRBV7-9 to TRBJ2-2; TRBD1 aligns across 12 bases. CDR3 length: 18 residues. V shed 3 bases, J shed 3 bases, and the junction held 8 bases outside the gene matches. Germline lookup yields CDR1 SEHNR and CDR2 FQNEAQ (reference sequence). The CDR3 sequence: CASSFLPGQGAYTGELFF. CDR3 DNA sequence: TGTGCCAGCAGCTTCCTTCCGGGACAGGGGGCCTACACCGGGGAGCTGTTTTTT.